The source of this TCR beta chain is a study of blood T cell repertoires in COVID-19. Across the study: Donors in the United States, Italy and Spain gave samples during acute or convalescent COVID-19.

Only in-frame clones appear in the TCRdb table, and some are missing; sequencing was by immunoSEQ multiplex PCR. The sample carries about 220,000 clones, approximately 90% recorded once. The CDR3 sequence is 14 residues long. CDR1 LGHDT and CDR2 YNNKEL come from the germline V gene (reference sequence). The V end lost 7 bases, the J end lost 0 bases, and 10 bases lay between the germline ends. The chain uses TRBV3-1 (or the pseudogene TRBV3-2) and TRBJ1-3; perhaps TRBD1 as D (5 bases). Sequencing input: PBMCs or T cells enriched from blood (not recorded which). This clonotype was obtained from a woman in her thirties or forties with acute COVID-19. CDR3 in amino acids: CASMRGISGNTIYF. CDR3 nucleotides: TGTGCCAGCATGCGGGGGATCTCTGGAAACACCATATATTTT.